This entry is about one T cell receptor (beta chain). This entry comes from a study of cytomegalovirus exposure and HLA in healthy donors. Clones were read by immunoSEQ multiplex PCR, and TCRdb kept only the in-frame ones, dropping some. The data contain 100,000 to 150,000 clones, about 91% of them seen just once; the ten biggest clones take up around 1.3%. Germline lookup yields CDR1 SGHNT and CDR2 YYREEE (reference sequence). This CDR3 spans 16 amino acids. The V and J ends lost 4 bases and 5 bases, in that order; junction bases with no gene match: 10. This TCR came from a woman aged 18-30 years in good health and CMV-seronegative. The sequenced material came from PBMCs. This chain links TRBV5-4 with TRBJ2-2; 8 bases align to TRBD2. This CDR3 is CASSDPRGGGTGELFF. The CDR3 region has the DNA TGTGCCAGCAGCGATCCCCGGGGGGGCGGGACCGGGGAGCTGTTTTTT.